This TCR beta chain is from a study of tissue T cells after allogeneic stem cell transplantation. Some clones are missing from TCRdb's copy, which holds only in-frame ones; the method was immunoSEQ multiplex PCR. The table lists a few thousand clones, 50% to 60% of them singletons. A remark on this clone: Genes and germline come from the mouse. The observed sequence ends 1 residue before the CDR3 terminus, with the missing tail filled in from the germline J gene.

The germline gives CDR1 NSHNY, CDR2 SYGAGN. The V gene end was trimmed by 4 bases and the J gene end by 1 base; junction bases not matched to a gene: 1. This CDR3 comprises 13 residues. Noted time point: mouse harvest day 7 after allogeneic transplant. Mouse grafts combined 10^7 T-cell-depleted bone marrow cells with 10^6 splenic CD5+ T cells. The V gene is TRBV13-1, the J gene TRBJ2-7; TRBD2 matches 8 bases. This TCR was sampled from a female BALB/c mouse given C57BL/6 T cells with graft-versus-host disease after an allogeneic hematopoietic cell transplant. Sequencing used spleen. The DNA read from the CDR3 is TGTGCCAGCAGTCGACTGGGGTCCTATGAACAGTAC. Its translation is CASSRLGSYEQY. The CDR3 in full is CASSRLGSYEQYF.